This T cell receptor beta chain was observed in a study of blood T cell repertoires in COVID-19. This CDR3 has 15 amino acids. Germline trimming cut 4 bases from V and 3 bases from J; bases unmatched to any gene: 8. Germline V gives CDR1 LGHNA, CDR2 YNFKEQ. Only in-frame clones appear in the TCRdb table, and some are missing; sequencing was by immunoSEQ multiplex PCR. The sample includes some 170,000 clones, 75% to 85% of them seen just once. The sequence was obtained from a man over 45 who had recovered from COVID-19. The genes are TRBV4-2 and TRBJ2-7; 8 positions agree with TRBD2. The sample was PBMCs or T cells enriched from blood (not recorded which). CDR3: CASSREAGGYYEQYF. Here the CDR3 DNA reads TGTGCCAGCAGCCGGGAGGCGGGGGGCTACTACGAGCAGTACTTC.